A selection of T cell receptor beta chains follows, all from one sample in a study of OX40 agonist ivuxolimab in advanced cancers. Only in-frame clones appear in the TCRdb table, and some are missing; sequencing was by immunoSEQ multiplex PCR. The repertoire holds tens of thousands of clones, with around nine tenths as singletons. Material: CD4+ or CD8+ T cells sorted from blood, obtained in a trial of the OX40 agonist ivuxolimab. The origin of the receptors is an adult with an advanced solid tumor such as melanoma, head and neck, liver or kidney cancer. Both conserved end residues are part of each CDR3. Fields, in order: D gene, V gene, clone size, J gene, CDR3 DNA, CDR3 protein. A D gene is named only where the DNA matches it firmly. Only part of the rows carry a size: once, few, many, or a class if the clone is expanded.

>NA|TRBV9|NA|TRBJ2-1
TGTGCCAGCAGCGAGGGCGGGATAAGTGGTGAGCAGTTCTTC
CASSEGGISGEQFF
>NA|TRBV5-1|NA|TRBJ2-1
TGCGCCAGCAGCTTGGGGCCGGAGAGCAATGAGCAGTTCTTC
CASSLGPESNEQFF
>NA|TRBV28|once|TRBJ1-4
TGTGCCAGCAGTTCCGCCCGGGCAGGGAATGAAAAACTGTTTTTT
CASSSARAGNEKLFF
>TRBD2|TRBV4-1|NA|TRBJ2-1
TGCGCCAGCAGCCAAGGGGGACTAGCCATTTCCTACAATGAGCAGTTCTTC
CASSQGGLAISYNEQFF
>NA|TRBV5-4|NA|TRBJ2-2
TGTGCCAGCACTGTGACGGTTTCCGGGGAGCTGTTTTTT
CASTVTVSGELFF
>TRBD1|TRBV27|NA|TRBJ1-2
TGTGCCAGCAGTTTGGTCACAGGGGATGGCTACACCTTC
CASSLVTGDGYTF
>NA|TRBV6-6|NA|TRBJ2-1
TGTGCCAGCAGCGCAGGGAGGGGGACAGGTTACAATGAGCAGTTCTTC
CASSAGRGTGYNEQFF
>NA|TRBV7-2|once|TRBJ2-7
TGTGCCAGCAGCTTAGTGTATGGTAGCGACTACGAGCAGTACTTC
CASSLVYGSDYEQYF
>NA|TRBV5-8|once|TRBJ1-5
TGTGCCAGCAGCCCCGGACAGCGTTTCGGGCAGCCCCAGCATTTT
CASSPGQRFGQPQHF
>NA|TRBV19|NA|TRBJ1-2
TGTGCCAGTAAAGATCCAGGCCCTAGGAGCTACACCTTC
CASKDPGPRSYTF
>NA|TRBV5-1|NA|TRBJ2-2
TGCGCCAGCAGCTTGCGATCGGACGGAACCGGGGAGCTGTTTTTT
CASSLRSDGTGELFF
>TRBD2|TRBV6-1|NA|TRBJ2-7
TGTGCCAGCTGTCGACTAGCGGGATCCTACGAGCAGTACTTC
CASCRLAGSYEQYF
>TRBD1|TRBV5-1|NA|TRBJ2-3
TGCGCCAGCAGAAAGGGACAGGCAGATACGCAGTATTTT
CASRKGQADTQYF
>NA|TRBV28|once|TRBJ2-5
TGTGCCAGCAGTTTAATCGGGGGTCGAGAGACCCAGTACTTC
CASSLIGGRETQYF
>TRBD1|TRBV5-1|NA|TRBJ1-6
TGCGCCATCGAAACAGGGGGCTCGTATTCACCCCTCCACTTT
CAIETGGSYSPLHF
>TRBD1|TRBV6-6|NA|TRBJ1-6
TGTGCCAGCAGTCCCCTCACTTGGACAGGGTATTCACCCCTCCACTTT
CASSPLTWTGYSPLHF
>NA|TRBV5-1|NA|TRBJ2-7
TGCGCCAGCAGCTTGGGGTCCAACCCCGACGAGCAGTACTTC
CASSLGSNPDEQYF
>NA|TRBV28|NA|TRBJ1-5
TGTGCCGGGTCCAGGGCGTCGGGCAATCAGCCCCAGCATTTT
CAGSRASGNQPQHF
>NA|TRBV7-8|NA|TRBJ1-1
TGTGCCAGCAGCCTGGGGCGGGGAAGGGCTGAAGCTTTCTTT
CASSLGRGRAEAFF
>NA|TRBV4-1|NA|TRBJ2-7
TGCGCCAGCAGCCAAGAGGGCTTCGAGCAGTACTTC
CASSQEGFEQYF
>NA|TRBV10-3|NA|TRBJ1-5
TGTGCCACCAGGACCCCAGATCAGCCCCAGCATTTT
CATRTPDQPQHF
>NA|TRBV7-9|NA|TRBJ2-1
TGTGCCAGCAGCTTAGCGTCAGAGGGGTCGGGGGAGCAGTTCTTC
CASSLASEGSGEQFF